The source of this T cell receptor (beta chain) is a study of shared clonotypes between healthy human individuals. The CDR3 is 14 amino acids. Germline V gene lookup returns CDR1 KGHSH and CDR2 LQKENI. J was trimmed by 6 bases and V by 5 bases; bases with no gene match: 5. Deep was the level used in running the assay. Sequencing used immunoSEQ multiplex PCR; TCRdb keeps in-frame clones, though not all of them. Of 1.4 million to 1.5 million clones listed, 96% are singletons. Overall study results and limits: It was expected that sequencing depth would affect clonotype sharing among donors.

In regard to this clone: Its antigen is not identified.

Material: naive CD4+ T cells sorted from blood. Subset in this sample: CD45RA+ positively selected. The chain employs TRBV18 and TRBJ2-2, with 8 nucleotides matching TRBD2. The sequence came from a man younger than 40 in good health. The CDR3 here is CASSESGSPGELFF. Here the CDR3 DNA reads TGTGCCAGCTCAGAGAGCGGGAGTCCCGGGGAGCTGTTTTTT.